This T cell receptor beta chain was recorded in a study of T cell responses to AZD1222 COVID-19 vaccine. CDR1 and CDR2 (germline): MNHEY, SVGEGT. This CDR3 region has 15 residues. The V and J ends lost 5 bases and 4 bases respectively, with 15 bases between them. Using immunoSEQ multiplex PCR, the repertoire was profiled, and TCRdb retains in-frame clones only, with some absent. The sample lists about 180,000 clones; 85% to 90% were seen once. The sequence was obtained from an adult in good health. The sequencing used peripheral blood, collected on day 0 of AZD1222 vaccination. The chain employs TRBV6-2 or TRBV6-3 and TRBJ1-3, with unresolved D. The CDR3 DNA reads TGTGCCAGCAGTCCCGTGCAGAGGCTCGGAAACACCATATATTTT. Translation: CASSPVQRLGNTIYF.